This T cell receptor (beta chain) originates from a study of blood T cell repertoires in COVID-19. The germline V gene encodes CDR1 LGHNT and CDR2 FRNRAP. CDR3 length: 15 residues. V lost 1 base to trimming and J lost 7 bases; unmatched junction nucleotides: 6. Sequencing was performed with immunoSEQ multiplex PCR; in TCRdb, only in-frame clones are kept and a portion is missing. Among some 290,000 clones listed, about nine tenths were seen once. The chain has TRBV12-5 and TRBJ1-2, with 10 bases fitting TRBD1. This TCR was sampled from a woman in her twenties or thirties who had recovered from COVID-19. The sample comprised PBMCs or T cells enriched from blood (not recorded which). DNA for the CDR3: TGTGCTAGTGGTTTGGAGACAGGGGGCCGTCTTGGCTACACCTTC. This codes for CASGLETGGRLGYTF.